This T cell receptor beta chain was found in a study of blood T cell repertoires in COVID-19. Turning to the study itself: From T cells, B-cell-depleted T cells, or PBMCs came the material, which was cDNA or gDNA.

V lost 2 bases and J lost 6, with 13 bases in between. Germline CDR1 reads GTSNPN; CDR2 reads SVGIG (reference sequence). The CDR3 is made up of 13 amino acids. Using immunoSEQ multiplex PCR, the repertoire was profiled, and TCRdb retains in-frame clones only, with some absent. Of 80,000 to 90,000 clones in the sample, 87% were seen once. The chain employs TRBV30 and TRBJ1-2; D is perhaps TRBD1 (5 bases). The TCR was taken from a man aged 60 to 69 with acute or convalescent COVID-19. Material for sequencing was peripheral blood. The CDR3 reads CAWSLAGLDGYTF. For the CDR3, the DNA is TGTGCCTGGAGTCTGGCAGGGTTGGATGGCTACACCTTC.